This TCR beta chain derives from a study of blood T cell repertoires in COVID-19. Looking at the study overall: COVID-19 samples collected from the United States, Italy and Spain covered acute and convalescent phases.

Per the original methods: Amplification from reference gene primers served as the basis for estimated nucleated cell counts. TCRdb's copy holds only in-frame clones and misses some; the assay was immunoSEQ multiplex PCR. Clonal size and the V and J genes are those of that table, whereas D and trimming came from the DNA. The data show about 81,000 clones, with roughly 91% seen just once and 1.5% to 2% held by the top ten. Germline V gene lookup returns CDR1 SGHNT and CDR2 YYREEE (reference sequence). J was trimmed by 2 bases and V by 4 bases; bases with no gene match: 8. CDR3 length equals 17 residues. This clone appeared once.

Source material: peripheral blood. The V call is TRBV5-4, the J call TRBJ2-3, with 12 bases identical to TRBD2. This TCR was recovered from a woman in her 50s in a cohort sampled during active COVID-19. DNA of the CDR3: TGTGCCAGCAGCCTAAAACTAGCGGGGGGCCTCACAGATACGCAGTATTTT. Protein product: CASSLKLAGGLTDTQYF.